This T cell receptor beta chain was found in a study of shared clonotypes between healthy human individuals. Findings and limits, study-wide: It was the non-shared clonotypes that had lower generation probabilities than clonotypes shared by all four donors.

Sequencing was performed with immunoSEQ multiplex PCR; in TCRdb, only in-frame clones are kept and a portion is missing. The profile shows approximately 2.5 million clones, about 92% of them singletons. A word on this clone: What it binds is not known. Other nucleotide sequences in the sample specify the same CDR3.

The receptor was isolated from a man younger than 35 in good health. Sequencing input: naive CD4+ T cells sorted from blood. Subset in this sample: CD45RA+ positively selected.

Here the CDR3 DNA reads TGTGCCAGCAGCTTAGACGGCGGGGAGCTGTTTTTT. Translated: CASSLDGGELFF. The J gene is TRBJ2-2, the V gene TRBV5-4; D is undetermined. The CDR3 sequence is 12 residues long. The germline CDR1 and CDR2 sequences are SGHNT and YYREEE (reference sequence). Trimming pared 2 bases from V and 7 bases from J, leaving 6 bases between.